This T cell receptor beta chain was retrieved from a study of human T cells and chemical hapten exposure. Study-wide context: Donors were sensitized with 2% DPC on the upper inner arm. Patients, predominantly female, presented with alopecia areata, totalis or universalis.

This clonotype was detected a few times. What it recognizes is unknown. Time point in this sample: patch test 1, 2 weeks after DPC sensitization. Treatment meaning: therapeutic diphenylcyclopropenone sensitization with weekly scalp DPC. Staff drew blood before applying each patch test. General study points: Alopecia affected the donors, so their immune response may differ from healthy people's.

The CDR3 runs 14 residues. V gave up 3 bases and J gave up 4 bases, with 12 bases separating them. Germline CDR1 is KGHSH and CDR2 is LQKENI. TCRdb ran MiXCR on the RACE reads and lists one entry per CDR3 protein. The sample lists 55,000 to 85,000 distinct CDR3 sequences, 9.8% occurring once. The source material was whole blood, sampled in connection with sensitization to the hapten diphenylcyclopropenone (DPC). The V call is TRBV18, the J call TRBJ1-2; tentative D call: TRBD1 (6 bases). The source of this sequence is a middle-aged woman with alopecia areata. Some clones in this sample may be carry-over from other donors' samples. In DNA form, the CDR3 reads TGTGCCAGCTCACCGGATCCACAGGGCTATGGCTACACCTTC. It translates to CASSPDPQGYGYTF.